The entry below describes one T cell receptor (beta chain). This clone was counted once. What this receptor recognizes is not known. No base qualities exist here, and no much larger clone lies one base off it. What the treatment or condition label conveys for this sample: some 20 received Ad26.COV2.S at low or high dose, single or two shots; about 5 received placebo; per-sample allocation not given. Repertoires of vaccine and placebo recipients were sequenced from samples taken on day 63 after the first injection. Cohort 1b enrolled 25 or so adults aged 18-55 years at a single site in Boston, USA, between 29 July and 7 August 2020. Ad26.COV2.S consisted of a replication-incompetent adenovirus type 26 vector by which a prefusion-stabilized SARS-CoV-2 spike protein from the original Wuhan strain was expressed. The record originates from a study of Ad26.COV2.S vaccination and SARS-CoV-2 variants (TCRdb year 2021). Notes on the research overall: Donors in the vaccine arm were drawn from COV1001, a phase I-IIa trial of Ad26.COV2.S in healthy adults that was multicentre, randomized, double-blind and placebo-controlled. TCRbeta repertoire sequencing served as the tool for gauging how specific and how broad the SARS-CoV-2-reactive T cell receptors were following Ad26.COV2.S vaccination. The TCR-sequenced set comprised around 30 samples: some 19 Ad26.COV2.S vaccine recipients, 5 placebo recipients and 8 SARS-CoV-2 convalescent individuals. Trial participants were randomized into five groups of five, in which low-dose or high-dose Ad26.COV2.S was given once or twice, or placebo was given on both occasions. Throughout the experiments and outcome assessment, investigators stayed blinded to trial group allocation. Dosing of Ad26.COV2.S was intramuscular, at either 5x10^10 or 1x10^11 viral particles, delivered as one shot or as two shots spaced 56 days apart. What the study reported, not specific to this receptor: After vaccination, substantial breadth of spike-specific CD8+ and CD4+ T cell responses was reported. The authors noted that the TCR breadth and depth analyses may have underestimated total T cell responses. Ad26.COV2.S recipients had higher spike-specific TCR breadth than placebo recipients (P = 0.0014). Non-spike TCR breadth was comparable between vaccine and placebo recipients, consistent with the vaccine containing only spike. Comparing responses between vaccine doses or regimens was not something the study was powered to do.

The immunoSEQ Assay was used to sequence TCRbeta CDR3 regions. After extraction, genomic DNA underwent amplification by bias-controlled multiplex PCR, followed by high-throughput sequencing. The original pipeline was this. To quantify the absolute abundance of each unique TCRbeta CDR3 region, sequences were collapsed and filtered. T cell fraction was estimated by normalizing TCRbeta template counts to usable DNA, which was measured by amplifying reference genes present in all nucleated cells. Repertoire TCRs were annotated as SARS-CoV-2-specific by exact matching of V gene, CDR3 amino acid sequence and J gene to a known reactive TCR set. MIRA supplied the reference SARS-CoV-2 TCR set, which was filtered for enrichment in COVID-19-positive ImmuneCODE repertoires so that public or cross-reactive TCRs were removed. Using the MIRA antigens, annotated TCRs were further analysed by specific ORF or by position within an ORF. Breadth was defined as the number of annotated unique rearrangements divided by the total number of unique productive rearrangements, and depth was defined as the summed frequency of the annotated unique rearrangements. Two-sided Wilcoxon rank-sum tests were applied when comparing TCR breadth between groups. TCRdb holds this immuneACCESS table with in-frame rearrangements only. Some clones are missing; in checked studies, unresolved V genes explain under half, and the rest has no known cause. That table supplies the V and J calls and clone size; D and trimming were determined from the DNA. This sample has 300,000 to 400,000 clones in its table, and 80% to 90% of those were observed once. The ten largest clones add up to approximately 11% of the sample.

Trimming costs V 2 bases and J 0 bases, and their ends lie 8 bases apart. Based on the germline V gene, the CDR1 and CDR2 sequences are KGHSH and LQKENI. From the cysteine up to the phenylalanine, the CDR3 has a length of 15 residues. The kept DNA is CDR3 alone, 45 bases in frame from the first base. Recombination linked TRBV18 to TRBJ2-1, and perhaps TRBD1 as D gene, on 5 matching bases. This clonotype was sampled from a person aged 18-65 years who received the Ad26.COV2.S COVID-19 vaccine or a placebo. This specimen was peripheral blood, taken in a trial of Ad26.COV2.S vaccine versus placebo. The CDR3 protein sequence reads: CASSPGRGSYNEQFF. The nucleotide sequence reads as follows: TGTGCCAGCTCACCAGGTAGGGGCTCCTACAATGAGCAGTTCTTC. With the rest looked up from the reference TRBV18 and TRBJ2-1 genes rather than sequenced, the full variable domain is NAGVMQNPRHLVRRRGQEARLRCSPMKGHSHVYWYRQLPEEGLKFMVYLQKENIIDESGMPKERFSAEFPKEGPSILRIQQVVRGDSAAYFCASSPGRGSYNEQFFGPGTRLTVL.